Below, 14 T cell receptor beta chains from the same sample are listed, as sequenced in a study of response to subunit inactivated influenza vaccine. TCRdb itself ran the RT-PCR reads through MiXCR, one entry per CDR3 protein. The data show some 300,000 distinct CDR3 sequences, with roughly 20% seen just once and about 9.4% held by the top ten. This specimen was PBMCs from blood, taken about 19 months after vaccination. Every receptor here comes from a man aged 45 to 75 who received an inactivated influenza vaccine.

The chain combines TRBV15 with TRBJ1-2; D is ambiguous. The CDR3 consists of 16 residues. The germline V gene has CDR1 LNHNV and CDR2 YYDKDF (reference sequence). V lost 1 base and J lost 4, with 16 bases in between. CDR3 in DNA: TGTGCCACCAGCAGAGCCTCATCCATACCCCTCTATGGCTACACCTTC. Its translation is CATSRASSIPLYGYTF.

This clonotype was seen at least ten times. CDR3 in amino acids: CASSRTGISEAFF. The CDR3 nucleotides are TGTGCCAGCAGCAGAACAGGGATTTCTGAAGCTTTCTTT. The chain joins TRBV12-3 or TRBV12-4 to TRBJ1-1; the D gene is possibly TRBD1 (6 bases). Trimming took 6 bases from V and 6 from J, leaving 14 bases between them. This CDR3 is built from 13 residues.

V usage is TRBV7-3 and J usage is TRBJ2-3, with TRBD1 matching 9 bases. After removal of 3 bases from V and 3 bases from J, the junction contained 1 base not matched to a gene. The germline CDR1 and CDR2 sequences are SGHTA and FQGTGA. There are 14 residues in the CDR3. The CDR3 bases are TGTGCCAGCAGCTTGACAGGGGGAACAGATACGCAGTATTTT. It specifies CASSLTGGTDTQYF.

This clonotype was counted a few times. CDR3 in amino acids: CASTGLNPDEKLFF. For the CDR3, the DNA is TGTGCCAGTACCGGGTTAAACCCCGATGAAAAACTGTTTTTT. The V call is TRBV19, the J call TRBJ1-4; unclear D gene. The CDR3 runs to 14 residues. CDR1 and CDR2 (germline): LNHDA, SQIVND (reference sequence). V was cut by 7 bases and J by 6 bases, with 15 bases left in between.

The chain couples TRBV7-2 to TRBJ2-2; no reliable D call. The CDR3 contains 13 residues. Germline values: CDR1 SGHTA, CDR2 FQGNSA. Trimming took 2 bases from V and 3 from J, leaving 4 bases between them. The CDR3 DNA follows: TGTGCCAGCAGCTTATATTACACCGGGGAGCTGTTTTTT. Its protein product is CASSLYYTGELFF.

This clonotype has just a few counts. In nucleotides, the CDR3 is TGTGCCAGCAGAAGGGGGGAGAGCACTGAAGCTTTCTTT. Translating gives CASRRGESTEAFF. This sequence joins TRBV3-1 and TRBJ1-1, with D perhaps TRBD1 (6 bases). Germline V gives CDR1 LGHDT, CDR2 YNNKEL (reference sequence). The CDR3 runs to 13 residues. The ends were cut back, 6 bases at V and 4 bases at J, with 12 bases in the middle.

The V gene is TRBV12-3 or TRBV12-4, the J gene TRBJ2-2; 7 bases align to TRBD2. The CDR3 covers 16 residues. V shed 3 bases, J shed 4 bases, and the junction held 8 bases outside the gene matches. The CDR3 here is CASSFGGGGGTGELFF. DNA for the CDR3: TGTGCCAGCAGTTTTGGCGGGGGTGGAGGCACCGGGGAGCTGTTTTTT.

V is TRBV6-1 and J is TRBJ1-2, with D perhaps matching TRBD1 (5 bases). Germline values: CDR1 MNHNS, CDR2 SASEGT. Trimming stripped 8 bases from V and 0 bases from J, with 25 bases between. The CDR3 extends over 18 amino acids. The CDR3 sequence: CASGLNGIGTLANYGYTF. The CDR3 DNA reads TGTGCCAGCGGCCTCAATGGAATAGGGACGTTAGCTAACTATGGCTACACCTTC.

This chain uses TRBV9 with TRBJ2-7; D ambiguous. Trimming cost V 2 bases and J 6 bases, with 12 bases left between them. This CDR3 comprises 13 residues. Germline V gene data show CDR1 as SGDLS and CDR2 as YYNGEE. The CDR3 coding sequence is TGTGCCAGCAGCGTCAGCCCCAAGGGCGAGCAGTACTTC. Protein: CASSVSPKGEQYF.

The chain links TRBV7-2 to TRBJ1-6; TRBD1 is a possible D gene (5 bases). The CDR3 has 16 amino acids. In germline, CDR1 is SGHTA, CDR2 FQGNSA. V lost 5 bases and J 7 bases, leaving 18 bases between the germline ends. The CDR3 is CASSPTQGSKNSPLHF. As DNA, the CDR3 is TGTGCCAGCAGCCCAACCCAGGGCAGTAAAAATTCACCCCTCCACTTT.

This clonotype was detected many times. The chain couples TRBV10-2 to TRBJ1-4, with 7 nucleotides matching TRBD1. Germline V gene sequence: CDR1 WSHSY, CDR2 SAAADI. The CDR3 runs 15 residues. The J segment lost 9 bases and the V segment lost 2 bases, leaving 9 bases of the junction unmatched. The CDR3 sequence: CASSEASGTAKKLFF. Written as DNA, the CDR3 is TGCGCCAGCAGTGAGGCCTCCGGGACAGCAAAAAAACTGTTTTTT.

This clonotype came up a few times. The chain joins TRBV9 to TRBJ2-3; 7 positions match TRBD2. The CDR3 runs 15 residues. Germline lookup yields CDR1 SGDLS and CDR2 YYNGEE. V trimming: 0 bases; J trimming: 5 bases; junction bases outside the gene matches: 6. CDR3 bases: TGTGCCAGCAGCGTAGATGGCGGGAGACAAGATACGCAGTATTTT. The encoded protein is CASSVDGGRQDTQYF.

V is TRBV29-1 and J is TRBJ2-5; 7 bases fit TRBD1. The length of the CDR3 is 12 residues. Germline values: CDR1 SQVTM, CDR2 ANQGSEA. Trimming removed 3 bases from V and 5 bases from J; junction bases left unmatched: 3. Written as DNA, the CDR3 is TGCAGCGTTGACTCAGGGGGTGAGACCCAGTACTTC. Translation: CSVDSGGETQYF.

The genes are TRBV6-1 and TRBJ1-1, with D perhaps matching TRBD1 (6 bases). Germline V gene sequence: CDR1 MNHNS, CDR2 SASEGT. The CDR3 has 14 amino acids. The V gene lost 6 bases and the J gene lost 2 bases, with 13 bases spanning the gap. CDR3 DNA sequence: TGTGCCAGCAGCACCGGGACATTTAACACTGAAGCTTTCTTT. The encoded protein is CASSTGTFNTEAFF.